The T cell receptor (beta chain) described here comes from a study of T cells after yellow fever vaccination. Production of TCR cDNA was by 5'RACE template switching, which also added a universal primer site and UMIs. TCRdb used MiXCR to reprocess the 5' RACE reads, holding one entry per CDR3 protein. The sample gives roughly 330,000 distinct CDR3 sequences, approximately 7% of which show up once; 15% to 20% is in the top ten. CDR3 length: 13 amino acids. CDR1 DFQATT and CDR2 SNEGSKA come from the germline V gene (reference sequence). V was cut by 1 base and J by 2 bases, with 7 bases left in between.

The rearrangement uses TRBV20-1 and TRBJ2-3, with D unclear. The specimen comprised PBMCs, sampled roughly 47 days after the first yellow fever vaccination. This TCR came from a man aged 18 to 29 who received the YFV17D yellow fever vaccine. DNA for the CDR3: TGCAGTGCTAGAGTGGTGGACACAGATACGCAGTATTTT. Protein product: CSARVVDTDTQYF.